This entry describes one T cell receptor (beta chain). Its antigen is still unknown. The record originates from a study of T-cell memory formation after mild COVID-19. Turning to the study itself: Clustering of TCRs was largely donor specific.

General study results and limits: Clones that contracted from day 15 to 85 were balanced CD4/CD8, while later expanders leaned CD4+. Cross-reactive memory appears to have joined, as suggested by some responding clones showing up in pre-infection memory.

TCR alpha and TCR beta cDNA libraries carrying sample barcodes and UMIs came from 5'RACE with constant-segment primers. TCRdb re-called the 5' RACE reads through MiXCR, storing one row per CDR3 protein. The table shows about 110,000 distinct CDR3 sequences, with around an eighth occurring only once. The TCR originated in an adult woman who had mild COVID-19 (a few samples of this study predate the infection). Cell type and time point are not known. Sequenced: PBMCs or a T cell subset sorted from them (not recorded which).

The CDR3 loop is CATSDSTGMNTEAFF. CDR3 sequence (DNA): TGTGCCACCAGTGATAGTACAGGGATGAACACTGAAGCTTTCTTT. The rearrangement joins TRBV24-1 to TRBJ1-1, with D maybe TRBD1 (6 bases). The ends were cut back, 3 bases at V and 0 bases at J, with 10 bases in the middle. This CDR3 contains 15 residues. Germline CDR1 and CDR2: KGHDR and SFDVKD.